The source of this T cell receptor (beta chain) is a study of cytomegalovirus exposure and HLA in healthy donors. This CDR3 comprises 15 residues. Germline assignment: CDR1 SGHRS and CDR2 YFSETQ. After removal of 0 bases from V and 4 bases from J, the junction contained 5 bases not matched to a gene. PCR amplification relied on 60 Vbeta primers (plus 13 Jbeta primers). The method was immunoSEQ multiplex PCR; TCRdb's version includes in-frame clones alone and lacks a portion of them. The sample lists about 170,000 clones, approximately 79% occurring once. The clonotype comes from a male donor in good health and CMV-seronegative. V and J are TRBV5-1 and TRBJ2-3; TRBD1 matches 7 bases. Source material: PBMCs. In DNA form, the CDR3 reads TGCGCCAGCAGCTTGGGACAGGGAACGCCAGATACGCAGTATTTT. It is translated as CASSLGQGTPDTQYF. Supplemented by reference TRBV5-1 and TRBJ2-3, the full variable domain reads KAGVTQTPRYLIKTRGQQVTLSCSPISGHRSVSWYQQTPGQGLQFLFEYFSETQRNKGNFPGRFSGRQFSNSRSEMNVSTLELGDSALYLCASSLGQGTPDTQYFGPGTRLTVL.